The 31 T cell receptor beta chains reported below all come from one sample, sequenced in a study of PD-1 blockade in classical Hodgkin lymphoma. Profiled with immunoSEQ multiplex PCR; TCRdb holds only in-frame clones, not every one. Of roughly 20,000 clones in the sample, roughly 85% were seen once. Time point in this sample: cycle 4 day 1 (C4D1), after 6 weeks of nivolumab. Relapse after autologous stem cell transplantation occurred in every patient, and brentuximab vedotin exposure varied. The material sequenced was peripheral blood mononuclear cells (PBMCs), taken before the fourth cycle of nivolumab. The source of these receptors is a human donor with classical Hodgkin lymphoma.

This rearrangement joins TRBV19 to TRBJ2-7; D perhaps matches TRBD2 (6 bases). V was cut by 5 bases and J by 3 bases, with 17 bases left in between. Germline assignment: CDR1 LNHDA and CDR2 SQIVND (reference sequence). The CDR3 spans 15 residues. The CDR3 protein is CASSGGIGGYYEQYF. CDR3 nucleotide sequence: TGTGCCAGTAGTGGGGGAATAGGAGGGTACTACGAGCAGTACTTC.

The gene calls are TRBV6-4 and TRBJ2-3; no clear D. The V and J ends lost 6 bases and 2 bases respectively, with 12 bases between them. This CDR3 region has 14 residues. From germline, CDR1 is MRHNA and CDR2 SNTAGT. Here the CDR3 DNA reads TGTGCCAGCAGCGCCACACTTAACACAGATACGCAGTATTTT. Its protein is CASSATLNTDTQYF.

This chain links TRBV28 with TRBJ2-7; D might be TRBD2 (7 bases). This CDR3 spans 14 amino acids. V was shortened by 4 bases and J by 2 bases, with 12 bases between the two germline ends. Germline V gives CDR1 MDHEN, CDR2 SYDVKM. This CDR3 reads CASSSGGRTYEQYF. In nucleotides, the CDR3 is TGTGCCAGCAGTTCCGGGGGGCGTACCTACGAGCAGTACTTC.

The V call is TRBV6-4, the J call TRBJ2-7; perhaps D is TRBD1 or TRBD2 (6 bases each). Trimming took 4 bases from V and 6 from J, leaving 25 bases between them. CDR3 length: 17 amino acids. Germline V gives CDR1 MRHNA, CDR2 SNTAGT. This CDR3 is CASSGVHEQGGSCEQYF. CDR3 in DNA: TGTGCCAGCAGTGGGGTTCACGAACAGGGAGGCAGCTGCGAGCAGTACTTC.

As concerns this clone: This sample also contains other DNA sequences that code for the same CDR3. V and J are TRBV7-8 and TRBJ2-2; D not certain. The CDR3 totals 13 residues. Germline CDR1 SGHVS, CDR2 FQNEAQ. V lost 1 base and J 3 bases, leaving 3 bases between the germline ends. The CDR3 region is CASSLVDTGELFF. As DNA, the CDR3 is TGTGCCAGCAGCTTAGTCGACACCGGGGAGCTGTTTTTT. The full variable domain, with the rest looked up from reference TRBV7-8 and TRBJ2-2, is GAGVSQSPRYKVAKRGQDVALRCDPISGHVSLFWYQQALGQGPEFLTYFQNEAQLDKSGLPSDRFFAERPEGSVSTLKIQRTQQEDSAVYLCASSLVDTGELFFGEGSRLTVL.

This clone came up once. The chain combines TRBV18 with TRBJ1-3; tentative D call: TRBD1 (5 bases). The V gene's germline CDR1 is KGHSH and CDR2 LQKENI. V was pared by 3 bases and J by 4 bases, with 10 bases between. There are 14 residues in the CDR3. This chain's CDR3 is CASSPGTEGNTIYF. The CDR3 DNA sequence: TGTGCCAGCTCACCGGGGACTGAAGGAAACACCATATATTTT.

V gene TRBV7-3 combines with J gene TRBJ2-1; 7 positions match TRBD1. CDR3 length: 16 amino acids. The germline V gene has CDR1 SGHTA and CDR2 FQGTGA. Germline trimming cut 5 bases from V and 9 bases from J; bases unmatched to any gene: 16. This CDR3 reads CASSLNPSTGTGEQFF. The CDR3, as DNA: TGTGCCAGCAGCCTAAACCCCTCGACAGGGACGGGTGAGCAGTTCTTC.

This sequence joins TRBV19 and TRBJ1-4, with D possibly being TRBD1 (5 bases). The V and J ends lost 2 bases and 5 bases respectively, with 9 bases between them. The CDR3 has 14 amino acids. CDR1 and CDR2 (germline): LNHDA, SQIVND (reference sequence). CDR3 coding DNA: TGTGCCAGTAGTATAAGGGACCGGAATGAAAAACTGTTTTTT. This translates into CASSIRDRNEKLFF.

The chain employs TRBV4-2 and TRBJ1-4; D is undetermined. This CDR3 region has 16 residues. Germline V gives CDR1 LGHNA, CDR2 YNFKEQ. V was shortened by 0 bases and J by 4 bases, with 12 bases between the two germline ends. CDR3 sequence reads: CASSQDPPGNNEKLFF. The CDR3 DNA sequence: TGTGCCAGCAGCCAAGATCCCCCAGGAAATAATGAAAAACTGTTTTTT.

The rearrangement uses TRBV9 and TRBJ2-7, with D possibly TRBD1 on 6 matching bases. The CDR3 has 15 amino acids. Germline V gene sequence: CDR1 SGDLS, CDR2 YYNGEE. The V end lost 0 bases, the J end lost 2 bases, and 12 bases lay between the germline ends. The CDR3 region is CASSVAEGVPYEQYF. The CDR3 DNA is TGTGCCAGCAGCGTAGCCGAGGGGGTCCCCTACGAGCAGTACTTC.

The rearrangement joins TRBV19 to TRBJ1-2; TRBD1 might be the D (5 bases). V shed 8 bases and J shed 3 bases, with 16 bases lying between them. Germline assignment: CDR1 LNHDA and CDR2 SQIVND (reference sequence). This CDR3 is built from 14 residues. Here the CDR3 reads CASAPGMWDYGYTF. The CDR3, as DNA: TGTGCCAGTGCCCCAGGGATGTGGGACTATGGCTACACCTTC.

V gene TRBV5-1 combines with J gene TRBJ2-1, with 7 bases lining up with TRBD1. V shed 1 base and J 9 bases; nucleotides not matched to a gene: 7. CDR3 length equals 14 residues. Looked up from germline, CDR1 is SGHRS and CDR2 is YFSETQ. In nucleotides, the CDR3 is TGCGCCAGCAGCTTGAAGGGGGCTGGTGGTGAGCAGTTCTTC. Translating it yields CASSLKGAGGEQFF.

The genes are TRBV18 and TRBJ1-3; D ambiguous. Trimming took off 2 bases at V and 2 bases at J, with 10 bases between the two ends. The germline V gene encodes CDR1 KGHSH and CDR2 LQKENI. The length of the CDR3 is 15 residues. Written as DNA, the CDR3 is TGTGCCAGCTCACCAGTGAGGGAAACTGGAAACACCATATATTTT. It codes for CASSPVRETGNTIYF.

V usage is TRBV18 and J usage is TRBJ2-1; the D gene is possibly TRBD1 (6 bases). Germline lookup yields CDR1 KGHSH and CDR2 LQKENI. The CDR3 is 15 residues long. V shed 3 bases and J shed 4 bases, with 13 bases lying between them. This chain's CDR3 is CASSPSGTPYNEQFF. CDR3 nucleotides: TGTGCCAGCTCACCCTCCGGGACACCGTACAATGAGCAGTTCTTC. The variable domain in full, completed from reference TRBV18 and TRBJ2-1, reads NAGVMQNPRHLVRRRGQEARLRCSPMKGHSHVYWYRQLPEEGLKFMVYLQKENIIDESGMPKERFSAEFPKEGPSILRIQQVVRGDSAAYFCASSPSGTPYNEQFFGPGTRLTVL.

This clone has more than one count but fewer than ten. The chain employs TRBV6-1 and TRBJ1-1; maybe TRBD1 (6 bases). Per germline, CDR1 MNHNS and CDR2 SASEGT. This CDR3 is 15 amino acids long. Trimming stripped 6 bases from V and 3 bases from J, with 17 bases between. CDR3 nucleotide sequence: TGTGCCAGCAGGCTTACACAGGGTCTCGACACTGAAGCTTTCTTT. Protein sequence: CASRLTQGLDTEAFF.

The chain has TRBV7-2 and TRBJ1-5, with D hard to call. The CDR3 has 14 residues. Trimming stripped 3 bases from V and 3 bases from J, with 9 bases between. The germline V gene encodes CDR1 SGHTA and CDR2 FQGNSA. Here the CDR3 reads CASSFTGHNQPQHF. CDR3 DNA: TGTGCCAGCAGCTTCACGGGCCACAATCAGCCCCAGCATTTT.

CDR3 coding DNA: TGCGCCAGCAGACGTGCGGAGGGCCGCGATACGCAGTATTTT. Its translation is CASRRAEGRDTQYF. The chain carries TRBV5-1 and TRBJ2-3; tentatively, D is TRBD2 (6 bases). The germline V and J ends were trimmed by 5 bases and 6 bases, with 16 bases remaining between them. From germline, CDR1 is SGHRS and CDR2 YFSETQ. This CDR3 contains 14 residues.

The count of this clone is one. The gene calls are TRBV19 and TRBJ2-1, with 9 bases lining up with TRBD2. The CDR3 is made up of 15 amino acids. V was clipped by 4 bases and J by 5 bases; unmatched bases: 6. Germline lookup yields CDR1 LNHDA and CDR2 SQIVND (reference sequence). For the CDR3, the DNA is TGTGCCAGTAGTAGCGGGAGGGCATTAGACAATGAGCAGTTCTTC. Its translation: CASSSGRALDNEQFF.

This chain uses TRBV27 with TRBJ1-5, with D perhaps TRBD1 (5 bases). There are 13 residues in the CDR3. Trimming cost V 2 bases and J 7 bases, with 9 bases left between them. Germline V lookup: CDR1 MNHEY, CDR2 SMNVEV (reference sequence). CDR3 region: CASSLRGKQPQHF. In DNA, the CDR3 is TGTGCCAGCAGTTTACGGGGGAAACAGCCCCAGCATTTT.

This sequence joins TRBV25-1 and TRBJ1-2; D unclear. Germline loops: CDR1 MGHDK, CDR2 SYGVNS. Trimming cost V 0 bases and J 8 bases, with 10 bases left between them. The CDR3 consists of 13 residues. The CDR3 coding sequence is TGTGCCAGCAGTGAATATACCGACATCGGCTACACCTTC. It codes for CASSEYTDIGYTF.

The V gene is TRBV7-9, the J gene TRBJ2-5; 12 nucleotides agree with TRBD2. This CDR3 region has 14 residues. The junction had 4 bases not matched to a gene; V was cut back by 6 bases and J by 5 bases. Germline lookup yields CDR1 SEHNR and CDR2 FQNEAQ (reference sequence). CDR3 loop: CASSWTSGIETQYF. The DNA of the CDR3 is TGTGCCAGCAGTTGGACTAGCGGGATTGAGACCCAGTACTTC.

The V gene is TRBV6-5, the J gene TRBJ1-1, with D possibly matching TRBD1 (5 bases). This CDR3 region has 12 residues. The germline CDR1 and CDR2 sequences are MNHEY and SVGAGI. V lost 4 bases, J lost 6 bases, and 9 bases lay in between. The DNA of the CDR3 is TGTGCCAGCAGTTTCAGGGCTTCTGAAGCTTTCTTT. This gives the protein CASSFRASEAFF.

The chain carries TRBV27 and TRBJ2-7, with D unresolved. The CDR3 contains 14 residues. Germline V gene sequence: CDR1 MNHEY, CDR2 SMNVEV (reference sequence). With 0 bases removed from V and 0 bases from J, the gap between germline ends came to 6 bases. The CDR3 DNA follows: TGTGCCAGCAGTTTATCACCTAACTCCTACGAGCAGTACTTC. Encoded protein: CASSLSPNSYEQYF.

The genes are TRBV4-3 and TRBJ2-5; 7 positions match TRBD1. CDR3 length: 19 residues. Germline V CDR1 and CDR2: LGHNA, YSLEER. Trimming took 3 bases from V and 4 from J; bases not matched to a gene: 20. DNA for the CDR3: TGCGCCAGCAGCCACCAGGGACAGCCTCAGAGGGGGTCGGGAGAGACCCAGTACTTC. Encoded protein: CASSHQGQPQRGSGETQYF.

The chain couples TRBV9 to TRBJ1-1; possibly TRBD1 for D (5 bases). The germline V and J ends were trimmed by 3 bases and 8 bases, with 8 bases remaining between them. The CDR3 spans 11 residues. CDR1 is SGDLS and CDR2 is YYNGEE in the germline V gene. CDR3 nucleotides: TGTGCCAGCAGCGGGGGGTTAGAAGCTTTCTTT. It is translated as CASSGGLEAFF.

This chain joins TRBV9 and TRBJ1-2; possibly TRBD1 for D (6 bases). CDR1 and CDR2 from the germline V gene are SGDLS and YYNGEE. CDR3 length: 14 residues. Trimming cost V 0 bases and J 8 bases, with 14 bases left between them. Here the CDR3 reads CASSVVPPGVGYTF. CDR3 sequence (DNA): TGTGCCAGCAGCGTAGTGCCTCCAGGGGTAGGCTACACCTTC.

J is TRBJ1-5 and V is TRBV15; TRBD1 might be the D (5 bases). Trimming cost V 0 bases and J 0 bases, with 12 bases left between them. This CDR3 contains 17 residues. The germline CDR1 and CDR2 sequences are LNHNV and YYDKDF (reference sequence). The CDR3 loop is CATSRDQGVYSNQPQHF. CDR3 DNA: TGTGCCACCAGCAGAGATCAGGGAGTTTATAGCAATCAGCCCCAGCATTTT.

This clone was counted once. For the CDR3, the DNA is TGTGCCACCAGCTTCGGGACAGGAGCCTACGAGCAGTACTTC. Protein product: CATSFGTGAYEQYF. The rearrangement joins TRBV15 to TRBJ2-7; 8 bases line up with TRBD1. Germline loops: CDR1 LNHNV, CDR2 YYDKDF (reference sequence). CDR3 length: 14 residues. J was trimmed by 2 bases and V by 5 bases; bases with no gene match: 5.

This sequence joins TRBV4-1 and TRBJ2-7; TRBD2 is a possible D gene (6 bases). Germline CDR1 and CDR2: MGHRA and YSYEKL. The CDR3 has 15 residues. Trimming shortened V by 1 base and J by 3 bases, and 13 bases separated the two germline ends. The CDR3 sequence is CASSQVTGLDYEQYF. The CDR3, as DNA: TGCGCCAGCAGCCAAGTAACGGGACTGGACTACGAGCAGTACTTC.

This chain uses TRBV29-1 with TRBJ1-5; unclear D gene. The CDR3 consists of 12 residues. Germline lookup yields CDR1 SQVTM and CDR2 ANQGSEA. With 4 bases removed from V and 5 bases from J, the gap between germline ends came to 9 bases. Written as DNA, the CDR3 is TGCAGCGTTGGGGCTCGGGATCAGCCCCAGCATTTT. This codes for CSVGARDQPQHF.

This clone was picked up a small number of times. CDR3 coding DNA: TGTGCCAGCTCGAGTAGGGAGGCTGAAAAACTGTTTTTT. The encoded protein is CASSSREAEKLFF. V is TRBV18 and J is TRBJ1-4; D gene uncertain. The CDR3 contains 13 residues. V was trimmed by 6 bases and J by 7 bases, leaving 12 bases between them. CDR1 is KGHSH, CDR2 LQKENI, per germline. Drawing the rest from reference TRBV18 and TRBJ1-4, the complete variable domain is NAGVMQNPRHLVRRRGQEARLRCSPMKGHSHVYWYRQLPEEGLKFMVYLQKENIIDESGMPKERFSAEFPKEGPSILRIQQVVRGDSAAYFCASSSREAEKLFFGSGTQLSVL.